Listed here is a single T cell receptor (beta chain). The sequenced template was cDNA made from the entire isolated RNA. Libraries were prepared by immunoSEQ multiplex PCR; TCRdb keeps only in-frame clonotypes and omits some of them. Of more than 150,000 clones in the sample, roughly 9% were seen once. Naive, central memory, regulatory and stem cell-like memory cells within the CD4+ compartment were sorted using CD45RO/CCR7/CD25/CD127/CD95/CD27. This entry belongs to a study of beta chain features in type 1 diabetes. The wider study: There was similarity between patients and healthy donors in age, gender and cell yields. Roughly 98 million sorted cells were examined across all samples.

V lost 5 bases, J lost 4 bases, and 11 bases lay in between. Germline lookup yields CDR1 SEHNR and CDR2 FQNEAQ (reference sequence). CDR3 length: 13 residues. The rearrangement uses TRBV7-9 and TRBJ1-2, with D perhaps TRBD1 (6 bases). Specimen: central memory CD4+ T cells from blood. The clonotype originates from a woman under 30 in good health. In DNA, the CDR3 is TGTGCCAGCAGCGTGACAGGCCCCTATGGCTACACCTTC. Protein sequence: CASSVTGPYGYTF.